The 28 T cell receptor beta chains listed next were all sequenced from one sample in a study of OX40 agonist ivuxolimab in advanced cancers. Only in-frame clones appear in the TCRdb table, and some are missing; sequencing was by immunoSEQ multiplex PCR. Of some 80,000 clones listed, approximately 85% are singletons. Here the sequenced sample was CD4+ or CD8+ T cells sorted from blood, taken in a trial of the OX40 agonist ivuxolimab. The receptors originated from an adult with an advanced solid tumor such as melanoma, head and neck, liver or kidney cancer.

V and J are TRBV7-9 and TRBJ2-7, with D unclear. Germline assignment: CDR1 SEHNR and CDR2 FQNEAQ (reference sequence). The CDR3 runs 15 residues. V gave up 6 bases and J gave up 2 bases, with 17 bases separating them. CDR3 bases: TGTGCCAGCAGTTATAACGGACCCCTCGCCTACGAGCAGTACTTC. This encodes CASSYNGPLAYEQYF.

V gene TRBV6-1 combines with J gene TRBJ2-3; tentatively, D is TRBD2 (6 bases). CDR3 length: 12 residues. Germline CDR1 and CDR2: MNHNS and SASEGT. Trimming took off 4 bases at V and 5 bases at J, with 7 bases between the two ends. CDR3 amino acids: CASSAGGDTQYF. The CDR3 nucleotides are TGTGCCAGCAGTGCCGGGGGAGATACGCAGTATTTT.

The chain is built from TRBV19 and TRBJ1-4; D perhaps matches TRBD1 (6 bases). CDR3 length: 17 amino acids. Germline V gene lookup returns CDR1 LNHDA and CDR2 SQIVND (reference sequence). Trimming removed 5 bases at V and 7 bases at J, with 23 bases between. CDR3 bases: TGTGCCAGTAGTTCGCCCTCTGACAGGCGCCGGAGTGAAAAACTGTTTTTT. It yields the protein CASSSPSDRRRSEKLFF.

The chain recombines TRBV7-9 with TRBJ1-1; the match to TRBD1 covers 10 bases. V dropped 5 bases and J dropped 6; count of bases not matched to a gene: 12. The CDR3 is made up of 16 amino acids. Per germline, CDR1 SEHNR and CDR2 FQNEAQ (reference sequence). Here the CDR3 DNA reads TGTGCCAGCAGCCCAGGGACAGGGGCCGTGTCTTCTGAAGCTTTCTTT. Translation gives CASSPGTGAVSSEAFF.

The chain has TRBV6-1 and TRBJ2-7; D uncertain. V lost 7 bases and J lost 3, with 7 bases in between. Germline V gene data show CDR1 as MNHNS and CDR2 as SASEGT. The CDR3 length is 11 residues. The CDR3 loop is CASKGFYEQYF. The CDR3 nucleotides read TGTGCCAGCAAAGGGTTCTACGAGCAGTACTTC.

The chain couples TRBV6-5 to TRBJ2-7; D is undetermined. CDR1 is MNHEY, CDR2 SVGAGI, per germline. CDR3 length equals 12 residues. V lost 5 bases and J 0 bases, leaving 5 bases between the germline ends. The CDR3 loop is CASSPASYEQYF. The CDR3 DNA is TGTGCCAGCAGTCCTGCCTCCTACGAGCAGTACTTC.

The chain is built from TRBV19 and TRBJ2-2, with a weak D call TRBD2 (7 bases). CDR1 is LNHDA and CDR2 is SQIVND in the germline V gene (reference sequence). The CDR3 covers 16 residues. V gave up 4 bases and J gave up 1 base, with 13 bases separating them. Here the CDR3 reads CASSTGGGWNTGELFF. In DNA form, the CDR3 reads TGTGCCAGTAGTACTGGCGGGGGCTGGAACACCGGGGAGCTGTTTTTT.

The chain links TRBV7-6 to TRBJ2-6, with D maybe TRBD1 (6 bases). Germline V gene lookup returns CDR1 SGHVS and CDR2 FNYEAQ. The V and J ends lost 1 base and 2 bases respectively, with 12 bases between them. The CDR3 runs to 17 residues. The CDR3 is CASSLVTGGTGANVLTF. In nucleotides, the CDR3 is TGTGCCAGCAGCTTAGTGACTGGGGGCACTGGGGCCAACGTCCTGACTTTC. Full variable domain (rest looked up from reference TRBV7-6 and TRBJ2-6): GAGVSQSPRYKVTKRGQDVALRCDPISGHVSLYWYRQALGQGPEFLTYFNYEAQQDKSGLPNDRFSAERPEGSISTLTIQRTEQRDSAMYRCASSLVTGGTGANVLTFGAGSRLTVL.

This clone was observed once. This chain uses TRBV5-1 with TRBJ1-5, with D uncertain. From germline, CDR1 is SGHRS and CDR2 YFSETQ. V was trimmed by 0 bases and J by 0 bases, leaving 4 bases between them. The length of the CDR3 is 14 residues. The chain's CDR3 is CASSLAGSNQPQHF. CDR3 nucleotides: TGCGCCAGCAGCTTGGCAGGTAGCAATCAGCCCCAGCATTTT.

This rearrangement joins TRBV19 to TRBJ2-7; 9 nucleotides agree with TRBD1. In germline, CDR1 is LNHDA, CDR2 SQIVND (reference sequence). There are 16 residues in the CDR3. J lost 5 bases, V lost 5 bases, and 13 bases had no gene match. The CDR3 region has the DNA TGTGCCAGTAGTTCGTTGACAGGGGGTCGGGGCGACGAGCAGTACTTC. Its protein product is CASSSLTGGRGDEQYF. The whole variable domain, filled in from reference TRBV19 and TRBJ2-7, reads DGGITQSPKYLFRKEGQNVTLSCEQNLNHDAMYWYRQDPGQGLRLIYYSQIVNDFQKGDIAEGYSVSREKKESFPLTVTSAQKNPTAFYLCASSSLTGGRGDEQYFGPGTRLTVT.

This clone was detected only once. The chain combines TRBV28 with TRBJ2-5; 8 bases map to TRBD1. V was pared by 6 bases and J by 1 base, with 13 bases of the junction left unmatched. Germline V gene lookup returns CDR1 MDHEN and CDR2 SYDVKM. CDR3 length: 17 amino acids. CDR3 bases: TGTGCCAGCAGCCGAAACGCAGGGGGCAGAGGCCAAGAGACCCAGTACTTC. It translates to CASSRNAGGRGQETQYF.

This clone has just a few counts. This chain joins TRBV5-1 and TRBJ1-2, with no clear D. Per germline, CDR1 SGHRS and CDR2 YFSETQ. The CDR3 has 14 residues. The V gene lost 2 bases and the J gene lost 4 bases, with 12 bases spanning the gap. CDR3 DNA sequence: TGCGCCAGCAGCTTTAATTTCGGGGTCTATGGCTACACCTTC. This codes for CASSFNFGVYGYTF.

This clone was counted between two and nine times. The chain employs TRBV7-7 and TRBJ2-1; TRBD2 aligns across 7 bases. The CDR3 loop spans 15 amino acids. Germline CDR1 is SSHAT and CDR2 is FNYEAQ (reference sequence). Trimming took 1 base from V and 4 from J; bases not matched to a gene: 4. The CDR3 region has the DNA TGTGCCAGCAGCTTAGGCGGGGGAGCTTACAATGAGCAGTTCTTC. This sequence encodes CASSLGGGAYNEQFF.

The V and J genes are TRBV29-1 and TRBJ2-1; 9 bases are shared with TRBD2. The CDR3 consists of 15 residues. Germline V gives CDR1 SQVTM, CDR2 ANQGSEA. V was pared by 2 bases and J by 10 bases, with 12 bases of the junction left unmatched. This CDR3 is CSVERAGGGTREQFF. For the CDR3, the DNA is TGCAGCGTTGAAAGGGCGGGGGGGGGTACAAGGGAGCAGTTCTTC.

The J gene is TRBJ2-7, the V gene TRBV19; TRBD2 matches at 9 bases. Germline lookup yields CDR1 LNHDA and CDR2 SQIVND (reference sequence). Germline trimming cut 5 bases from V and 2 bases from J; bases unmatched to any gene: 7. The CDR3 consists of 15 residues. CDR3 in amino acids: CASSSAGLAPYEQYF. The DNA of the CDR3 is TGTGCCAGTAGTTCCGCGGGACTAGCCCCCTACGAGCAGTACTTC.

This clone was counted a few times. The V and J genes are TRBV11-2 and TRBJ1-3; D gene uncertain. The CDR3 is made up of 14 amino acids. The V gene lost 0 bases and the J gene lost 0 bases, with 3 bases spanning the gap. Germline CDR1 and CDR2: SGHAT and FQNNGV. The CDR3 sequence: CASSLEPSGNTIYF. The DNA for the CDR3 is TGTGCCAGCAGCTTAGAACCCTCTGGAAACACCATATATTTT.

This clone appeared once. The V gene is TRBV11-3, the J gene TRBJ2-5; 14 nucleotides line up with TRBD2. Germline CDR1 and CDR2: SGHNT and YENEEA. The CDR3 runs to 19 residues. The trim removed 4 bases at V and 1 base at J, leaving 11 bases unmatched. The CDR3, as DNA: TGTGCCAGCAGCTCTCGGACTAGCGGGGGGCCAAGAACCCAAGAGACCCAGTACTTC. Its protein product is CASSSRTSGGPRTQETQYF.

This sequence joins TRBV28 and TRBJ2-2; tentatively, D is TRBD2 (7 bases). Trimming pared 8 bases from V and 1 base from J, leaving 11 bases between. The CDR3 has 14 amino acids. In germline, CDR1 is MDHEN, CDR2 SYDVKM. In nucleotides, the CDR3 is TGTGCCAGCCGGGGAGGGGGGAACACCGGGGAGCTGTTTTTT. Its protein product is CASRGGGNTGELFF.

The chain combines TRBV4-1 with TRBJ2-7, with 9 nucleotides matching TRBD1. The V gene's germline CDR1 is MGHRA and CDR2 YSYEKL. The CDR3 has 17 residues. V lost 0 bases, J lost 0 bases, and 6 bases stayed unmatched. The CDR3 loop reads CASSQDPGQGYSYEQYF. The DNA of the CDR3 is TGCGCCAGCAGCCAAGATCCGGGACAGGGTTACTCCTACGAGCAGTACTTC.

The V gene is TRBV29-1, the J gene TRBJ2-5; 11 bases line up with TRBD1. Trimming at V came to 6 bases and at J to 3 bases, leaving 3 bases not matched to a gene. The V gene's germline CDR1 is SQVTM and CDR2 ANQGSEA. The CDR3 is 13 residues long. The CDR3 sequence is CSVRDRGKETQYF. CDR3 bases: TGCAGCGTCCGGGACAGGGGGAAAGAGACCCAGTACTTC.

This sequence joins TRBV11-2 and TRBJ2-7; 7 bases align to TRBD1. The germline V gene encodes CDR1 SGHAT and CDR2 FQNNGV. After removal of 3 bases from V and 2 bases from J, the junction contained 1 base not matched to a gene. CDR3 length: 13 amino acids. The CDR3 DNA follows: TGTGCCAGCAGCTTGGGGACAGCCTACGAGCAGTACTTC. Translating it yields CASSLGTAYEQYF. Supplemented by reference TRBV11-2 and TRBJ2-7, the full variable domain reads EAGVAQSPRYKIIEKRQSVAFWCNPISGHATLYWYQQILGQGPKLLIQFQNNGVVDDSQLPKDRFSAERLKGVDSTLKIQPAKLEDSAVYLCASSLGTAYEQYFGPGTRLTVT.

The rearrangement joins TRBV28 to TRBJ2-7; 8 bases agree with TRBD2. CDR1 and CDR2 from the germline V gene are MDHEN and SYDVKM. After removal of 3 bases from V and 6 bases from J, the junction contained 7 bases not matched to a gene. The CDR3 has 14 residues. The CDR3 DNA sequence: TGTGCCAGCAGTTTGGTGGGACTAGTTCTCGAGCAGTACTTC. Its translation: CASSLVGLVLEQYF. The full variable domain, with the rest looked up from reference TRBV28 and TRBJ2-7, is DVKVTQSSRYLVKRTGEKVFLECVQDMDHENMFWYRQDPGLGLRLIYFSYDVKMKEKGDIPEGYSVSREKKERFSLILESASTNQTSMYLCASSLVGLVLEQYFGPGTRLTVT.

V and J are TRBV30 and TRBJ2-3; TRBD1 or TRBD2 may be the D gene (6 bases each). Deletions cut 5 bases from V and 2 bases from J, with 11 bases between. The CDR3 covers 13 residues. Germline CDR1 and CDR2: GTSNPN and SVGIG (reference sequence). CDR3 amino acids: CAWDPGATDTQYF. In nucleotides, the CDR3 is TGTGCCTGGGACCCGGGGGCCACAGATACGCAGTATTTT.

The V gene is TRBV7-9, the J gene TRBJ1-6; perhaps TRBD1 as D (5 bases). From germline, CDR1 is SEHNR and CDR2 FQNEAQ (reference sequence). CDR3 length equals 13 residues. Trimming removed 1 base from V and 15 bases from J, with 13 bases in between. The CDR3 is CASSLEGRGSLHF. CDR3 coding DNA: TGTGCCAGCAGCTTAGAGGGACGTGGGAGCCTCCACTTT.

This chain joins TRBV16 and TRBJ2-2, with 14 nucleotides matching TRBD2. There are 20 residues in the CDR3. The ends lost 3 bases at V and 6 bases at J; junction bases unmatched: 15. The germline gives CDR1 KGHSY, CDR2 FQNENV. Here the CDR3 reads CASSQRPGLAGARGAGELFF. The CDR3 DNA is TGTGCCAGCAGCCAGCGACCGGGACTAGCGGGGGCCCGGGGAGCCGGGGAGCTGTTTTTT. Together with reference TRBV16 and TRBJ2-2, the CDR3 gives the full variable domain: GEEVAQTPKHLVRGEGQKAKLYCAPIKGHSYVFWYQQVLKNEFKFLISFQNENVFDETGMPKERFSAKCLPNSPCSLEIQATKLEDSAVYFCASSQRPGLAGARGAGELFFGEGSRLTVL.

DNA of the CDR3: TGTGCCAGCAGCTCTAGTTCTGGTACGCAGTATTTT. This translates into CASSSSSGTQYF. The J gene is TRBJ2-3, the V gene TRBV7-3; no reliable D call. The CDR3 has 12 residues. CDR1 SGHTA and CDR2 FQGTGA come from the germline V gene. V lost 4 bases and J 8 bases, leaving 10 bases between the germline ends.

Comments on this clone: Other nucleotide sequences in the sample specify the same CDR3. The V gene is TRBV7-2, the J gene TRBJ1-1; D might be TRBD1 (5 bases). Trimming removed 3 bases at V and 0 bases at J, with 11 bases between. The germline gives CDR1 SGHTA, CDR2 FQGNSA. CDR3 length: 15 amino acids. The CDR3 is CASSLVRQLNTEAFF. CDR3 nucleotide sequence: TGTGCCAGCAGCTTGGTTCGACAGCTGAACACTGAAGCTTTCTTT.

The rearrangement links TRBV28 to TRBJ2-3; no reliable D call. Germline CDR1 reads MDHEN; CDR2 reads SYDVKM. CDR3 length: 12 residues. V was shortened by 2 bases and J by 4 bases, with 4 bases between the two germline ends. The CDR3 is CASSLNADTQYF. The CDR3 DNA reads as TGTGCCAGCAGTTTAAACGCAGATACGCAGTATTTT.